The 28 T cell receptor beta chains below come from one sample, sequenced in a study of blood T cell repertoires in COVID-19. Profiling relied on immunoSEQ multiplex PCR, and the TCRdb table lists in-frame clones only, not all of them. The sample shows fewer than 35,000 clones, 75% to 90% of them seen only once. Input material: peripheral blood. These receptors originate from a man older than 75 with acute or convalescent COVID-19.

The genes are TRBV28 and TRBJ2-3, with 9 bases aligning to TRBD2. CDR1 and CDR2 (germline): MDHEN, SYDVKM. The J segment lost 2 bases and the V segment lost 5 bases, leaving 8 bases of the junction unmatched. The CDR3 is 16 amino acids. CDR3 protein: CASSGPASGNTDTQYF. CDR3 in DNA: TGTGCCAGCAGTGGCCCGGCTAGCGGGAACACAGATACGCAGTATTTT.

The chain carries TRBV11-3 and TRBJ2-1, with D possibly TRBD2 on 6 matching bases. V was trimmed by 0 bases and J by 0 bases, leaving 12 bases between them. The CDR3 sequence is 17 residues long. Germline loops: CDR1 SGHNT, CDR2 YENEEA. CDR3: CASSLDLAGLSYNEQFF. As DNA, the CDR3 is TGTGCCAGCAGCTTAGATCTGGCGGGGCTCTCCTACAATGAGCAGTTCTTC.

The chain links TRBV7-2 to TRBJ1-2, with TRBD1 matching over 8 bases. Germline V CDR1 and CDR2: SGHTA, FQGNSA. Losses at the gene ends were 1 base for V and 4 bases for J; bases not matched to a gene: 11. This CDR3 is 17 amino acids long. The CDR3 loop reads CASSLGLGTGDGYGYTF. As DNA, the CDR3 is TGTGCCAGCAGCTTAGGCCTTGGGACAGGTGATGGCTATGGCTACACCTTC.

J is TRBJ2-5 and V is TRBV5-1; TRBD1 aligns across 8 bases. Germline values: CDR1 SGHRS, CDR2 YFSETQ. V shed 0 bases, J shed 6 bases, and the junction held 10 bases outside the gene matches. The CDR3 is 16 amino acids. The CDR3 DNA reads as TGCGCCAGCAGCTTGGCCGGGCAGGGGGCGTCGAAGACCCAGTACTTC. Translation: CASSLAGQGASKTQYF.

This clone occurred a few times. The V gene is TRBV7-6, the J gene TRBJ1-4, with D possibly being TRBD1 (5 bases). Germline CDR1 reads SGHVS; CDR2 reads FNYEAQ. V lost 1 base to trimming and J lost 7 bases, with 7 bases between them. This CDR3 spans 13 amino acids. The CDR3 region has the DNA TGTGCCAGCAGCTTAGATAGGGGTGAAAAACTGTTTTTT. It translates to CASSLDRGEKLFF.

This clone was recorded only once. This chain connects TRBV2 to TRBJ1-1, with TRBD1 matching over 7 bases. In germline, CDR1 is SNHLY, CDR2 FYNNEI. The CDR3 has 13 residues. J lost 7 bases, V lost 5 bases, and 7 bases had no gene match. The CDR3 nucleotides read TGTGCCAGCAGTCCCCAGGGGGAAGTTGAAGCTTTCTTT. Translation: CASSPQGEVEAFF.

The chain has TRBV18 and TRBJ1-6; tentatively, D is TRBD1 (6 bases). This CDR3 spans 13 amino acids. The V and J ends lost 4 bases and 8 bases respectively, with 9 bases between them. Germline V lookup: CDR1 KGHSH, CDR2 LQKENI. CDR3 in amino acids: CASSLGQYSPLHF. The CDR3 region has the DNA TGTGCCAGCTCACTAGGACAGTATTCACCCCTCCACTTT.

The J gene is TRBJ1-2, the V gene TRBV12-3 or TRBV12-4, with a possible D match to TRBD1 (5 bases). The V end was cut by 7 bases, the J end by 2 bases, with 11 bases between. The CDR3 has 13 amino acids. CDR3 region: CASTIQGNYGYTF. Here the CDR3 DNA reads TGTGCCAGCACCATCCAGGGAAACTATGGCTACACCTTC.

V and J are TRBV18 and TRBJ2-1, with 8 bases that match TRBD2. V was clipped by 3 bases and J by 4 bases; unmatched bases: 8. From germline, CDR1 is KGHSH and CDR2 LQKENI. The CDR3 length is 16 residues. This CDR3 reads CASSPWAGGSYNEQFF. In DNA, the CDR3 is TGTGCCAGCTCACCCTGGGCGGGAGGTTCATACAATGAGCAGTTCTTC.

This rearrangement joins TRBV25-1 to TRBJ2-7; D uncertain. In germline, CDR1 is MGHDK, CDR2 SYGVNS. V was trimmed by 4 bases and J by 3 bases, leaving 7 bases between them. This CDR3 region has 12 residues. CDR3 loop: CASSVAGYEQYF. CDR3 in DNA: TGTGCCAGCAGTGTTGCAGGCTACGAGCAGTACTTC.

The rearrangement links TRBV19 to TRBJ2-1, with D unresolved. Trimming removed 6 bases at V and 6 bases at J, with 15 bases between. The CDR3 spans 14 residues. Germline V gene sequence: CDR1 LNHDA, CDR2 SQIVND (reference sequence). The CDR3 protein is CASSMWAPGNEQFF. The DNA for the CDR3 is TGTGCCAGTAGCATGTGGGCCCCCGGCAATGAGCAGTTCTTC.

The genes are TRBV11-3 and TRBJ1-4; TRBD1 agrees at 7 bases. CDR3 length equals 15 residues. The junction had 10 bases not matched to a gene; V was cut back by 5 bases and J by 7 bases. Germline CDR1 reads SGHNT; CDR2 reads YENEEA. DNA for the CDR3: TGTGCCAGCAGCCCGTACAGGGGACGCGTTGAAAAACTGTTTTTT. It encodes CASSPYRGRVEKLFF.

The gene calls are TRBV7-2 and TRBJ2-3; TRBD1 aligns across 7 bases. CDR1 is SGHTA, CDR2 FQGNSA, per germline. Trimming at V came to 1 base and at J to 2 bases, leaving 3 bases not matched to a gene. The CDR3 sequence is 15 residues long. The CDR3 is CASSLGGQHTDTQYF. For the CDR3, the DNA is TGTGCCAGCAGCTTAGGGGGACAGCACACAGATACGCAGTATTTT.

The CDR3 DNA sequence: TGTGCCAGCAGCTTGGTGGACAGTAGTTCTCGGGATACGCAGTATTTT. Translating gives CASSLVDSSSRDTQYF. J is TRBJ2-3 and V is TRBV5-6; D might be TRBD1 (6 bases). V was clipped by 0 bases and J by 6 bases, with 17 bases between them. The CDR3 spans 16 residues. Germline V lookup: CDR1 SGHDT, CDR2 YYEEEE. The complete variable domain, with remaining parts taken from reference TRBV5-6 and TRBJ2-3, reads DAGVTQSPTHLIKTRGQQVTLRCSPKSGHDTVSWYQQALGQGPQFIFQYYEEEERQRGNFPDRFSGHQFPNYSSELNVNALLLGDSALYLCASSLVDSSSRDTQYFGPGTRLTVL.

Comment on this clone: Relative to the germline gene, one junction end is altered; a read error may explain this. The CDR3 DNA reads TGTGCCAGCACCCAGATGCCCAATCGGCCCCAGCATTTT. As protein: CASTQMPNRPQHF. The chain has TRBV6-6 and TRBJ1-5; no clear D gene. The CDR3 consists of 13 residues. The germline V gene encodes CDR1 MNHNY and CDR2 SVGAGI (reference sequence).

The genes are TRBV5-1 and TRBJ1-1; the match to TRBD1 covers 11 bases. Germline trimming cut 0 bases from V and 6 bases from J; bases unmatched to any gene: 1. Looked up from germline, CDR1 is SGHRS and CDR2 is YFSETQ. The CDR3 has 14 amino acids. CDR3 in amino acids: CASSLVDRGPEAFF. The CDR3 DNA reads TGCGCCAGCAGCTTGGTGGACAGGGGGCCTGAAGCTTTCTTT.

The chain employs TRBV6-7 and TRBJ2-7; possibly TRBD2 for D (5 bases). TRBV6-7 is an ORF, with its function uncertain. This CDR3 contains 14 residues. The V and J ends lost 0 bases and 7 bases respectively, with 13 bases between them. CDR3 in amino acids: CASSYSRAAWEQYF. CDR3 nucleotides: TGTGCCAGCAGTTACTCGAGGGCCGCCTGGGAGCAGTACTTC.

The V and J genes are TRBV28 and TRBJ2-7; D is uncertain. This CDR3 is 13 amino acids long. Between the trimmed V and J ends, which lost 8 bases and 7 bases, there was a span of 18 bases. The V gene's germline CDR1 is MDHEN and CDR2 SYDVKM. CDR3 bases: TGTGCCAGCGCAACTGGCCTAGTTGGGGAGCAGTACTTC. Protein product: CASATGLVGEQYF.

V usage is TRBV29-1 and J usage is TRBJ2-7, with a tentative D call TRBD1 (6 bases). The V end lost 4 bases, the J end lost 0 bases, and 13 bases lay between the germline ends. The CDR3 is 14 residues long. Germline-derived CDR1 and CDR2 are SQVTM and ANQGSEA. The CDR3: CSVVWGTNSYEQYF. The CDR3, as DNA: TGCAGCGTTGTATGGGGGACAAACTCCTACGAGCAGTACTTC.

The gene calls are TRBV14 and TRBJ2-3; 10 bases line up with TRBD1. Germline values: CDR1 SGHDN, CDR2 FVKESK. The CDR3 sequence is 16 residues long. J lost 3 bases, V lost 0 bases, and 3 bases had no gene match. CDR3 nucleotide sequence: TGTGCCAGCAGCCAAGAAAGGACAGGGGGGACAGATACGCAGTATTTT. Protein sequence: CASSQERTGGTDTQYF.

This clone appeared a single time. This sequence joins TRBV27 and TRBJ2-5; 10 bases match TRBD1. Germline CDR1 reads MNHEY; CDR2 reads SMNVEV (reference sequence). The CDR3 covers 14 residues. V was clipped by 5 bases and J by 7 bases; unmatched bases: 7. The CDR3 DNA reads TGTGCCAGCAGTCCCGGGACAGGGGTGGTGACCCAGTACTTC. Protein: CASSPGTGVVTQYF.

The sample holds a few counts of this clone. This chain joins TRBV19 and TRBJ1-2; maybe TRBD1 (6 bases). Germline V lookup: CDR1 LNHDA, CDR2 SQIVND (reference sequence). The CDR3 length is 13 residues. V was trimmed by 6 bases and J by 6 bases, leaving 14 bases between them. The CDR3 DNA reads as TGTGCCAGTAGGACAGGCCCGGTCGATGGCTACACCTTC. Protein: CASRTGPVDGYTF.

Only one count was recorded for this clone. CDR3 bases: TGTGCCAGCAGCCAAACCCGGGGTGGAAACACCATATATTTT. This gives the protein CASSQTRGGNTIYF. The V gene is TRBV3-1 (or the pseudogene TRBV3-2), the J gene TRBJ1-3, with D unresolved. In germline, CDR1 is LGHDT, CDR2 YNNKEL (reference sequence). The CDR3 sequence is 14 residues long. V was pared by 2 bases and J by 3 bases, with 8 bases between.

J is TRBJ1-4 and V is TRBV30; TRBD1 agrees at 8 bases. Germline CDR1 is GTSNPN and CDR2 is SVGIG (reference sequence). There are 14 residues in the CDR3. V shed 1 base and J 7 bases; nucleotides not matched to a gene: 5. CDR3 sequence (DNA): TGTGCCTGGAGTGGCCGGGACAGGAGTGAAAAACTGTTTTTT. This encodes CAWSGRDRSEKLFF.

This clone came up once. This chain links TRBV18 with TRBJ1-3; maybe TRBD1 (5 bases). This CDR3 is 16 amino acids long. The V and J ends lost 2 bases and 0 bases respectively, with 11 bases between them. Per the germline V gene, CDR1 is KGHSH and CDR2 is LQKENI. DNA of the CDR3: TGTGCCAGCTCACCAACCGCAGGGCTCTCTGGAAACACCATATATTTT. Amino acid sequence: CASSPTAGLSGNTIYF.

The chain joins TRBV3-1 (or the pseudogene TRBV3-2) to TRBJ2-1, with TRBD2 matching over 12 bases. CDR3 size: 17 residues. The V gene end was trimmed by 0 bases and the J gene end by 4 bases; junction bases not matched to a gene: 4. Germline values: CDR1 LGHDT, CDR2 YNNKEL (reference sequence). The CDR3 region is CASSQEETSGGYNEQFF. The DNA of the CDR3 is TGTGCCAGCAGCCAAGAGGAAACTAGCGGGGGGTACAATGAGCAGTTCTTC.

V usage is TRBV20-1 and J usage is TRBJ1-2, with TRBD1 matching 8 bases. In germline, CDR1 is DFQATT, CDR2 SNEGSKA (reference sequence). V was clipped by 4 bases and J by 7 bases; unmatched bases: 2. The CDR3 runs to 11 residues. As DNA, the CDR3 is TGCAGTGCTAAACAGGGGGTTGGCTACACCTTC. Translated, it gives CSAKQGVGYTF.

This clone was counted only a few times. The DNA for the CDR3 is TGCGCCAGCACCCTGACAGGGCCTGATAGCAATCAGCCCCAGCATTTT. Amino acids: CASTLTGPDSNQPQHF. The chain couples TRBV23-1 to TRBJ1-5; TRBD1 matches at 7 bases. TRBV23-1 is labeled an ORF, and its function is uncertain. V lost 7 bases and J lost 0; bases outside the gene matches: 9. This CDR3 has 16 residues.